This is a list of T cell receptor beta chains from one sample in a study of long-term antiretroviral therapy in people with HIV. The data were produced by immunoSEQ multiplex PCR, yet TCRdb's version contains in-frame clones alone and is incomplete. The table has approximately 28,000 clones, roughly 84% seen once. The sequenced sample was unsorted PBMCs, obtained about 5 years after starting antiretroviral therapy. The receptors derive from a man aged 35 to 55 with HIV. The conserved cysteine and the conserved F or W are not part of the CDR3 here. The order of the fields is D gene, J gene, CDR3 length, V gene, CDR3 protein. A D gene is named only where the DNA matches it firmly.

TRBD1	TRBJ1-2	17	TRBV7-9	ASSPQGFPGSSTNYGYT
-	TRBJ2-1	13	TRBV5-4	ASSLGLSAYNEQF
-	TRBJ1-1	13	TRBV7-8	ASSGGIDVNTEAF
-	TRBJ2-2	12	TRBV6-1	ASRTDGNTGELF
TRBD1	TRBJ2-7	16	TRBV19	ASSIDLLGTGIYYEQY
TRBD1	TRBJ1-4	12	TRBV5-1	ASSPGQGKEKLF
TRBD1	TRBJ2-7	10	TRBV6-1	ALQDRVGEQY
-	TRBJ1-2	13	TRBV5-4	ASSSAHTDSYGYT
TRBD2	TRBJ2-7	12	TRBV7-2	ASSPSSGSREQY
TRBD2	TRBJ2-1	14	TRBV13	ASSRIRDYRNNEQF
TRBD2	TRBJ2-1	12	TRBV27	ASSRGTTNNEQF
-	TRBJ2-3	13	TRBV7-2	ASSLENSAGDTQY
TRBD1	TRBJ2-6	16	TRBV7-9	ASSLRQGALAGANVLT
-	TRBJ2-7	13	TRBV7-2	ASSPSQGPAYEQY
-	TRBJ2-7	11	TRBV28	ASKTLQRGEQY
-	TRBJ1-1	12	TRBV19	ASSISGGNTEAF
TRBD1	TRBJ1-1	11	TRBV5-6	ASSYGTGFEAF
-	TRBJ1-1	10	TRBV19	ASSIVTERAF
-	TRBJ1-5	11	TRBV19	ASSIDPGQPQH
TRBD2	TRBJ2-3	14	TRBV5-1	ASSLGLADLTDTQY
TRBD2	TRBJ2-3	13	TRBV6-5	ASRGGGFSTDTQY
TRBD1	TRBJ1-1	14	TRBV11-2	ASSGRQGAFRTEAF
-	TRBJ2-2	11	TRBV29-1	SVDTGYTGELF
-	TRBJ1-5	11	TRBV7-7	ASSQDVSQPQH
-	TRBJ2-7	7	TRBV11-3	TRSPRGG
-	TRBJ1-3	14	TRBV7-2	ASSLVGQGSGNTIY
-	TRBJ2-7	11	TRBV6-5	ASNQDGAWEQY
-	TRBJ2-7	13	TRBV18	ASSPSQGHSYEQY
-	TRBJ1-5	12	TRBV6-5	ASSSNSNRKPQH
TRBD1	TRBJ2-2	13	TRBV12-5	ASGRGTGDTGELF
TRBD2	TRBJ2-3	13	TRBV4-3	ASSHGLASTDTQY
-	TRBJ1-2	15	TRBV19	ASSIRKGTTPFYGYT
TRBD2	TRBJ2-7	12	TRBV9	ASSATSDSYEQY
-	TRBJ1-3	12	TRBV14	ASSPTTIGNTIY
-	TRBJ2-7	10	TRBV29-1	SANTGSYEQY
TRBD1	TRBJ2-2	14	TRBV5-6	ASSSLGTANTGELF
-	TRBJ1-5	12	TRBV9	ASSATLGSQPQH
-	TRBJ1-3	12	TRBV18	ASSPDRLGNTIY
TRBD2	TRBJ2-3	16	TRBV4-1	ASSQDSGGARFTDTQY
TRBD1	TRBJ1-1	13	TRBV2	ASRDRGWSNTEAF
-	TRBJ1-5	9	TRBV2	ASSEAGTPH
-	TRBJ2-5	15	TRBV4-3	ASSQDPPGGLQETQY
TRBD1	TRBJ1-2	11	TRBV29-1	SVEAGTESGYT
TRBD2	TRBJ2-7	15	TRBV4-3	ASSQDWASGVSYEQY
-	TRBJ1-2	15	TRBV19	ASSILGPTLPNYGYT
TRBD2	TRBJ2-1	14	TRBV5-1	ASSLRASGGALGQF
TRBD1	TRBJ1-4	10	TRBV30	ATTGNDEKLF
-	TRBJ2-7	8	TRBV7-9	ASSKDEQY
-	TRBJ2-6	15	TRBV11-2	ASSSGLPSSGANVLT
-	TRBJ2-1	11	TRBV6-6	ASSYGRYNEQF
-	TRBJ2-7	12	TRBV6-6	ASTLVQGGYEQY
TRBD1	TRBJ1-4	14	TRBV15	ATSTRQGGVGEKLF
TRBD2	TRBJ2-7	15	TRBV28	ASSSPGTSGRGFEQY
TRBD1	TRBJ1-1	13	TRBV5-1	ASRGDRGRNTEAF
-	TRBJ2-2	10	TRBV7-6	ASSLPPGELF
-	TRBJ1-5	15	TRBV25-1	ASSDSSTVYSNQPQH
-	TRBJ2-7	12	TRBV7-9	ASSLYAYSYEQY